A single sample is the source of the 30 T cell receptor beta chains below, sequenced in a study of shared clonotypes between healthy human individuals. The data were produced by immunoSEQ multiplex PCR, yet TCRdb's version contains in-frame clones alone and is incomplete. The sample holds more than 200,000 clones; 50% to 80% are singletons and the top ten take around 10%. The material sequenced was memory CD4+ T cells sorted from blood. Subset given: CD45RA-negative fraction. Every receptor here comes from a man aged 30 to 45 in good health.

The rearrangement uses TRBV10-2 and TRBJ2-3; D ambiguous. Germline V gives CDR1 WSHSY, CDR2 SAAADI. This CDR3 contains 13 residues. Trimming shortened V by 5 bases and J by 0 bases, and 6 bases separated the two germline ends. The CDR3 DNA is TGCGCCAGCAGTTCCGCGAGCACAGATACGCAGTATTTT. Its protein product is CASSSASTDTQYF.

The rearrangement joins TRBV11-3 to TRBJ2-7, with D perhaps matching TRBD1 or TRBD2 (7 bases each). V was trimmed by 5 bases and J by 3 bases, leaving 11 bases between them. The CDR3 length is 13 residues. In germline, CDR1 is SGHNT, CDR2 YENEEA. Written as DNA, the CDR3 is TGTGCCAGCAGCCTCAGGGGGGGCTACGAGCAGTACTTC. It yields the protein CASSLRGGYEQYF.

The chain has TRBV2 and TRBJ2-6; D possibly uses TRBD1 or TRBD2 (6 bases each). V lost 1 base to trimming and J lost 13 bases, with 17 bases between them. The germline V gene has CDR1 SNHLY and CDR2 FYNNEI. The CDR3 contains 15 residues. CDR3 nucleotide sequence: TGTGCCAGCAGTGAAGGAGGAGGGGGGACATTAGTCCTGACTTTC. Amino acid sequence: CASSEGGGGTLVLTF.

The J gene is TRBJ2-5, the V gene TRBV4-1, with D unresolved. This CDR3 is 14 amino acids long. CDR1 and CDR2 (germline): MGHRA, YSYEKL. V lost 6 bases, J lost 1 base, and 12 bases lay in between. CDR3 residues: CASRKQGVQETQYF. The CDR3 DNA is TGCGCCAGCAGAAAACAAGGCGTCCAAGAGACCCAGTACTTC.

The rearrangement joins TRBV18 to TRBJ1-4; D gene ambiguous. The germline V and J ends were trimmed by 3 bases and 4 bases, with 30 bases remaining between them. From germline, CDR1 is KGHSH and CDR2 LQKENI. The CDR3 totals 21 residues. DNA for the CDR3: TGTGCCAGCTCACCTCCTTTATCGTTCTGTCTAGTCATTCGAAGTAATGAAAAACTGTTTTTT. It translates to CASSPPLSFCLVIRSNEKLFF. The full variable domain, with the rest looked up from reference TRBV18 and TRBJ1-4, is NAGVMQNPRHLVRRRGQEARLRCSPMKGHSHVYWYRQLPEEGLKFMVYLQKENIIDESGMPKERFSAEFPKEGPSILRIQQVVRGDSAAYFCASSPPLSFCLVIRSNEKLFFGSGTQLSVL.

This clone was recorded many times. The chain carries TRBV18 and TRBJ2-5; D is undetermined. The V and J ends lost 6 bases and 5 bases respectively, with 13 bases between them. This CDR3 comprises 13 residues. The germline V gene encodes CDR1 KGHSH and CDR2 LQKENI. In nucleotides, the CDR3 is TGTGCCAGCTCGCAGGCCCCCAGGGAGACCCAGTACTTC. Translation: CASSQAPRETQYF.

The CDR3 sequence: CSLEVADSYNEQFF. The CDR3 DNA reads TGCAGTCTGGAGGTAGCGGACAGCTACAATGAGCAGTTCTTC. The genes are TRBV29-1 and TRBJ2-1; D may be TRBD1 or TRBD2 (6 bases each). The CDR3 length is 14 residues. Germline CDR1 and CDR2: SQVTM and ANQGSEA.

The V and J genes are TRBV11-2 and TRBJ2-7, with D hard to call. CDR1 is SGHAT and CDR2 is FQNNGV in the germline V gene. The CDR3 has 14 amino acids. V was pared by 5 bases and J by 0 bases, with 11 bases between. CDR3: CASSPKLASYEQYF. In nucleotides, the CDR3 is TGTGCCAGCAGCCCAAAGTTAGCCTCCTACGAGCAGTACTTC.

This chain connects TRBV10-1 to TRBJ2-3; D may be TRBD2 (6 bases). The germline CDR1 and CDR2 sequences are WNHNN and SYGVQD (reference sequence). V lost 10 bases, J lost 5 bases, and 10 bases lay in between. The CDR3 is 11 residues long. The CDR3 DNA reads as TGCGCCATAAGGCGGGGAGATACGCAGTATTTT. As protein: CAIRRGDTQYF.

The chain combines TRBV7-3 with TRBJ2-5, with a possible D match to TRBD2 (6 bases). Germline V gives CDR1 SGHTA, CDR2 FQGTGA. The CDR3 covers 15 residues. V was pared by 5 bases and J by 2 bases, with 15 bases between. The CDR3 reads CASSQGRGGQETQYF. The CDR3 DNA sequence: TGTGCCAGCAGCCAGGGCCGAGGAGGGCAAGAGACCCAGTACTTC. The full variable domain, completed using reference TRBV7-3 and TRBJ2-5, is GAGVSQTPSNKVTEKGKYVELRCDPISGHTALYWYRQSLGQGPEFLIYFQGTGAADDSGLPNDRFFAVRPEGSVSTLKIQRTERGDSAVYLCASSQGRGGQETQYFGPGTRLLVL.

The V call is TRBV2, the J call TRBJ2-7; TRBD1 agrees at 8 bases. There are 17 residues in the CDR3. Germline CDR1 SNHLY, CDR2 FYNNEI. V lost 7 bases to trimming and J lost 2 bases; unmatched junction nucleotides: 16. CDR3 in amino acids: CASTASTDRALAYEQYF. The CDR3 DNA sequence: TGTGCCAGCACCGCGAGCACGGACAGGGCGCTGGCCTACGAGCAGTACTTC.

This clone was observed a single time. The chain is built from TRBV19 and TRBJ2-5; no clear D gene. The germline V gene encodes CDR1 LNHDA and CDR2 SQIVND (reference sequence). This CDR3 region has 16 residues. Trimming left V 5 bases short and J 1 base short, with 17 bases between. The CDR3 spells CASSQRHHGVQETQYF. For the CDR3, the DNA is TGTGCCAGTAGTCAACGACACCATGGGGTCCAAGAGACCCAGTACTTC.

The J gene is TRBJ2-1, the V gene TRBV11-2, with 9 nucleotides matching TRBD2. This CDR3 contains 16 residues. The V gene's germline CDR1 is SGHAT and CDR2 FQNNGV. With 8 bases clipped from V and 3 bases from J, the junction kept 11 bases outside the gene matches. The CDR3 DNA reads TGTGCCAGCGACGGGATGGGGACTAGCTACTACAATGAGCAGTTCTTC. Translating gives CASDGMGTSYYNEQFF.

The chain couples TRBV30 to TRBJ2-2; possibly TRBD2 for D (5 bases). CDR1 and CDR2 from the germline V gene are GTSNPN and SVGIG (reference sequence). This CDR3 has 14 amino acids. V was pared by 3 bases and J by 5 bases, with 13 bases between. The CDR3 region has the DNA TGTGCCTGGAGCTCACTAGGTATTACCGGGGAGCTGTTTTTT. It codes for CAWSSLGITGELFF. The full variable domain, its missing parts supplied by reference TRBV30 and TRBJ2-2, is SQTIHQWPATLVQPVGSPLSLECTVEGTSNPNLYWYRQAAGRGLQLLFYSVGIGQISSEVPQNLSASRPQDRQFILSSKKLLLSDSGFYLCAWSSLGITGELFFGEGSRLTVL.

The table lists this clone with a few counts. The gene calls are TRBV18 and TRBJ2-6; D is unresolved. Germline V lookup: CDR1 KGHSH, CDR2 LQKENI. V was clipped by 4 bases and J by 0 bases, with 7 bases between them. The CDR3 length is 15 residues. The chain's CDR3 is CASSLSSSGANVLTF. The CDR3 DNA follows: TGTGCCAGCTCACTATCTAGCTCTGGGGCCAACGTCCTGACTTTC.

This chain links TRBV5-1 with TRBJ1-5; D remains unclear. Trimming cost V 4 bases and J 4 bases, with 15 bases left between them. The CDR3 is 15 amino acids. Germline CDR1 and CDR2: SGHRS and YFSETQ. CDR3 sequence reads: CASSPLSGANQPQHF. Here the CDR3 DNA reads TGCGCCAGCAGCCCACTTTCGGGAGCAAATCAGCCCCAGCATTTT.

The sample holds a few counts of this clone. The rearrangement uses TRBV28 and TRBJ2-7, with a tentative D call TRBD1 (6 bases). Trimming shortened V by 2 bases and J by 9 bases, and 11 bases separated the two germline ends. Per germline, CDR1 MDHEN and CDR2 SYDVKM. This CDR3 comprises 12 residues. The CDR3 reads CASSLDGTRQYF. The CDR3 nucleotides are TGTGCCAGCAGTTTAGACGGGACAAGGCAGTACTTC.

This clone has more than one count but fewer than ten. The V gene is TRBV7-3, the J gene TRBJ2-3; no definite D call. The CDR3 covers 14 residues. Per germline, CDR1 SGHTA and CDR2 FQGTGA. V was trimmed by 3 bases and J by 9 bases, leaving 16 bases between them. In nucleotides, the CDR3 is TGTGCCAGCAGCTTTACTCCTCTAGAAGACACGCAGTATTTT. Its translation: CASSFTPLEDTQYF.

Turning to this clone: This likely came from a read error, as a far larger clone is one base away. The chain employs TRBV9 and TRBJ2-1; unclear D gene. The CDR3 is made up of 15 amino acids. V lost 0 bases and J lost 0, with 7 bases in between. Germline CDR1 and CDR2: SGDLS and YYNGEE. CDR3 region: CASSVAESSYNEQFF. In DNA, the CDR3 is TGTGCCAGCAGCGTAGCGGAGAGCTCCTACAATGAGCAGTTCTTC.

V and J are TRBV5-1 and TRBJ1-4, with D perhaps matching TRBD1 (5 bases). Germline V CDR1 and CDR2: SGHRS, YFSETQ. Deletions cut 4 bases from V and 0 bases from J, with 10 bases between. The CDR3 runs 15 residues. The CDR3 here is CASSKRQPTNEKLFF. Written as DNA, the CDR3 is TGCGCCAGCAGCAAAAGACAGCCAACTAATGAAAAACTGTTTTTT. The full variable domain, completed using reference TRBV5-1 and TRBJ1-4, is KAGVTQTPRYLIKTRGQQVTLSCSPISGHRSVSWYQQTPGQGLQFLFEYFSETQRNKGNFPGRFSGRQFSNSRSEMNVSTLELGDSALYLCASSKRQPTNEKLFFGSGTQLSVL.

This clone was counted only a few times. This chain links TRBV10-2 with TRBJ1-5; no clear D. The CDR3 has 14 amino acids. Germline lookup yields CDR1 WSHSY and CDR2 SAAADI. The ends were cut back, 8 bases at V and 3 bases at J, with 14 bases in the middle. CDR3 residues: CASRSPQANQPQHF. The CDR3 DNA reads TGCGCCAGCCGCTCCCCCCAGGCCAATCAGCCCCAGCATTTT.

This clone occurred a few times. The CDR3 loop reads CASSLYPYEQYF. The CDR3 nucleotides are TGTGCCAGCAGCTTGTACCCCTACGAGCAGTACTTC. V gene TRBV5-4 combines with J gene TRBJ2-7; D not certain. Per germline, CDR1 SGHNT and CDR2 YYREEE (reference sequence). Trimming cost V 1 base and J 2 bases, with 4 bases left between them. The CDR3 totals 12 residues.

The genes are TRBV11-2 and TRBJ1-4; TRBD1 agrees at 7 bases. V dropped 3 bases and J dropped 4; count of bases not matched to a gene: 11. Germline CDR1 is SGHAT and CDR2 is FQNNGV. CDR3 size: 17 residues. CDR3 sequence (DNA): TGTGCCAGCAGCTTCTCGGACGACGGGACAGTTAATGAAAAACTGTTTTTT. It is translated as CASSFSDDGTVNEKLFF.

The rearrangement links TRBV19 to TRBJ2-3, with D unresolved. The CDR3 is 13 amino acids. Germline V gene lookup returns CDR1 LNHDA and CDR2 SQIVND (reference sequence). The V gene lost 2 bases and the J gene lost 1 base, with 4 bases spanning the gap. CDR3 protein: CASSITRTDTQYF. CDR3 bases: TGTGCCAGTAGTATAACCCGCACAGATACGCAGTATTTT.

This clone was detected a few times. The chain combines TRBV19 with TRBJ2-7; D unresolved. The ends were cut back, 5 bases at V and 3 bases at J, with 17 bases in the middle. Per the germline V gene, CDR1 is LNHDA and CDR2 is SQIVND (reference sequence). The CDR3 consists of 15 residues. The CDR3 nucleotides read TGTGCCAGTAGTTCTTTGCCTAGTAGTAGCTACGAGCAGTACTTC. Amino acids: CASSSLPSSSYEQYF.

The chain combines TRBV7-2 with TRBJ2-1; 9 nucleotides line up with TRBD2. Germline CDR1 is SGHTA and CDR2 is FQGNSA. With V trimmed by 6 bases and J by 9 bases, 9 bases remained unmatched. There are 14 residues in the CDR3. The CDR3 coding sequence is TGTGCCAGCAGTTGGCTAGCGGGAATGGTTGAGCAGTTCTTC. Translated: CASSWLAGMVEQFF.

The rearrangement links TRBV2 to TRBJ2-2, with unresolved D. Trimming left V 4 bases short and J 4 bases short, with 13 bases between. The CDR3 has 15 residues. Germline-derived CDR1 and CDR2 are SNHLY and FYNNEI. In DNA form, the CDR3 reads TGTGCCAGCAGTGGACCAGCACCAGGCACCGGGGAGCTGTTTTTT. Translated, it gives CASSGPAPGTGELFF.

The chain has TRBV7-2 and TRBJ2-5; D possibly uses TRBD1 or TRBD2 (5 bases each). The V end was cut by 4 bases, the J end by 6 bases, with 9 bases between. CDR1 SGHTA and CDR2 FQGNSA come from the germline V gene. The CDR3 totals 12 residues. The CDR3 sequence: CASSWDLQTQYF. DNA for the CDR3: TGTGCCAGCAGCTGGGACCTTCAGACCCAGTACTTC.

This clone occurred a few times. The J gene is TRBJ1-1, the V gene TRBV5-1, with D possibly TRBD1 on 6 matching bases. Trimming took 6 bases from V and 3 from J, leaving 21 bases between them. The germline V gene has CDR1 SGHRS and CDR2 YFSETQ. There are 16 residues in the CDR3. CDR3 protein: CASTYGMGTRDTEAFF. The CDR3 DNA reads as TGCGCCAGCACTTATGGCATGGGGACACGGGACACTGAAGCTTTCTTT.

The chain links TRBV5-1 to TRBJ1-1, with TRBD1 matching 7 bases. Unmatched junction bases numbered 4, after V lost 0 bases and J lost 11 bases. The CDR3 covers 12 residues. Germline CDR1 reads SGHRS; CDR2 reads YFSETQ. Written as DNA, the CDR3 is TGCGCCAGCAGCTTGGCAGGGGGGGACGCTTTCTTT. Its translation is CASSLAGGDAFF.